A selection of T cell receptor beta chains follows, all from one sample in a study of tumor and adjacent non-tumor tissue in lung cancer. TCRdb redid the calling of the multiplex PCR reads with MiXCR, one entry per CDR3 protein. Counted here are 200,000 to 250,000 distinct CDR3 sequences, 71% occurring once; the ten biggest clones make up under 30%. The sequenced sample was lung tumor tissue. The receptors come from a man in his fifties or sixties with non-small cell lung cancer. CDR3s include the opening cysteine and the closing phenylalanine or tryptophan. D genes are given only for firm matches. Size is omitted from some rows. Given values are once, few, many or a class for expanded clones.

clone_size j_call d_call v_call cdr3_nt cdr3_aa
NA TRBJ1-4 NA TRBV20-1 TGCAGTGCTACCCCAGGGAGATGTGAAAAACTGTTTTTT CSATPGRCEKLFF
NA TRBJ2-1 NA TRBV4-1 TGCGCCAGCAGCCAACGTGACCGAGGGGGGTTCAATGAGCAGTTCTTC CASSQRDRGGFNEQFF
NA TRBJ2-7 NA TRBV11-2 TGTGCCAGTAGCCCGATGGGGAATGAGCAATACTTC CASSPMGNEQYF
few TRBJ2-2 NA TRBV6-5 TGTGTCAGCACCGAGGGAACCAGAGACACCGGGGAGCTGTTTTTT CVSTEGTRDTGELFF
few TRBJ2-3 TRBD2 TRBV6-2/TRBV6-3 TGTGCCAGCAGTTATAGCGGGAGGGCCACAGATACGCAGTATTTT CASSYSGRATDTQYF
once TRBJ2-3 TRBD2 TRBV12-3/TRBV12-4 TGTGCCAGCAGTTCAACGGGGAGGGTAGATACGCAGTATTTT CASSSTGRVDTQYF
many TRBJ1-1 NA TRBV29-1 TGCAGCGCCGGTGAAAAGAACACTGAAGCTTTCTTT CSAGEKNTEAFF
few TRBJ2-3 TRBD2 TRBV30 TGTGCCTGGAGCGGGGGGGCCCCCGATACGCAGTATTTT CAWSGGAPDTQYF
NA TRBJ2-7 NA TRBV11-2 TGTGCCAGCATCCTCGATTGGGCAGCTTTTACGGGTGGACCCTACGAGCAGTACTTC CASILDWAAFTGGPYEQYF
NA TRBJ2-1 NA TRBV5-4 TGTGCCAGCAACTTAGTCGGACTGCCTATTTGGTTCTTC CASNLVGLPIWFF